This TCR beta chain was captured by sequencing in a study of CXCR3-negative and CXCR3-positive naive CD8 T cells. Study-level information: Roughly 135 million TRB reads were obtained overall (about 1.5 +/- 0.3 million per library). Broader study findings: Comparably high diversity marked both naive subsets, whereas memory CD8+ cells had much lower diversity. Most assays were run on fresh PBMCs (CXCR3 expression partially decreased after cryopreservation).

The CDR3 loop spans 13 amino acids. From germline, CDR1 is SGHVS and CDR2 FNYEAQ. The method, 5' RACE with UMI labels, was used to prepare the TRB cDNA libraries. TCRdb re-called the 5' RACE reads, yielding one record per CDR3 amino acid sequence without DNA. The sample shows more than 45,000 distinct CDR3 sequences, and approximately 0.42% sits with its ten largest clones. Of note for this clonotype: What it recognizes is unknown.

The gene calls are TRBV7-6 and TRBJ2-7. Material: naive CXCR3- CD8+ T cells from blood. Subset described: CD45RO-CCR7+CD27+CD95- naive CD8+ T cells lacking CXCR3 (TNR3-). This TCR was sampled from a human donor in good health. Some clones in this sample may be carry-over from other donors' samples. This CDR3 is CASSSRRSDPEYF.